These 6 T cell receptor beta chains came from one sample sequenced in a study of T cell changes during pregnancy in multiple sclerosis. The data were produced by immunoSEQ multiplex PCR, yet TCRdb's version contains in-frame clones alone and is incomplete. The sample has roughly 48,000 clones, roughly 92% seen once. Sequences were derived from CD4+ T cells from peripheral blood mononuclear cells, sampled in the third trimester of pregnancy. These receptors originate from a female donor with multiple sclerosis, enrolled in a pregnancy study.

The J gene is TRBJ2-3, the V gene TRBV25-1; 7 nucleotides match TRBD1. This CDR3 region has 15 residues. The J segment lost 0 bases and the V segment lost 5 bases, leaving 5 bases of the junction unmatched. Germline assignment: CDR1 MGHDK and CDR2 SYGVNS. The CDR3 DNA follows: TGTGCCAGCAGTCTCACGGGACAGAGCACAGATACGCAGTATTTT. This encodes CASSLTGQSTDTQYF.

This chain joins TRBV6-6 and TRBJ2-2; a weak D match, TRBD1 (6 bases). The CDR3 sequence is 14 residues long. V was trimmed by 5 bases and J by 1 base, leaving 8 bases between them. Germline CDR1 is MNHNY and CDR2 is SVGAGI (reference sequence). The CDR3 nucleotides read TGTGCCAGCAGTGTGACAGGGAACACCGGGGAGCTGTTTTTT. Translation: CASSVTGNTGELFF.

The chain joins TRBV5-1 to TRBJ2-2; D not certain. The germline gives CDR1 SGHRS, CDR2 YFSETQ. The CDR3 is 15 residues long. Trimming took off 1 base at V and 2 bases at J, with 9 bases between the two ends. The CDR3 nucleotides are TGCGCCAGCAGCTTGACGAGCCCTAACACCGGGGAGCTGTTTTTT. Protein: CASSLTSPNTGELFF.

V and J are TRBV6-5 and TRBJ2-1; unclear D gene. Germline CDR1 reads MNHEY; CDR2 reads SVGAGI. V lost 2 bases and J lost 7, with 9 bases in between. The CDR3 loop spans 13 amino acids. The CDR3 DNA follows: TGTGCCAGCAGTTACGTCGGTTGGAATGAGCAGTTCTTC. Amino acids: CASSYVGWNEQFF.

This chain joins TRBV30 and TRBJ2-1; D remains unclear. Germline lookup yields CDR1 GTSNPN and CDR2 SVGIG (reference sequence). There are 11 residues in the CDR3. The germline V and J ends were trimmed by 2 bases and 7 bases, with 6 bases remaining between them. The CDR3 DNA reads TGTGCCTGGAGTCCCGGGAATGAGCAGTTCTTC. It codes for CAWSPGNEQFF. The full variable domain, with the rest looked up from reference TRBV30 and TRBJ2-1, is SQTIHQWPATLVQPVGSPLSLECTVEGTSNPNLYWYRQAAGRGLQLLFYSVGIGQISSEVPQNLSASRPQDRQFILSSKKLLLSDSGFYLCAWSPGNEQFFGPGTRLTVL.

This clone has a handful of counts. The rearrangement links TRBV11-1 to TRBJ1-2, with 8 bases aligning to TRBD1. V shed 4 bases, J shed 6 bases, and the junction held 7 bases outside the gene matches. The CDR3 is 14 residues long. The germline gives CDR1 SGHAT, CDR2 FQDESV (reference sequence). The CDR3 reads CASSSLRQGNGYTF. The DNA of the CDR3 is TGTGCCAGCAGCTCCCTGAGACAGGGGAATGGCTACACCTTC.